This passage covers 9 T cell receptor beta chains from one sample sequenced in a study of siplizumab effects on memory and regulatory T cells. Data came from immunoSEQ multiplex PCR; TCRdb stores just in-frame clones and leaves some out. The data show about 110,000 clones, around 90% seen once. Material: CD4+ T cells sorted from blood. All receptors come from a human donor in good health.

This chain links TRBV20-1 with TRBJ1-1, with D possibly matching TRBD1 (6 bases). Trimming left V 7 bases short and J 6 bases short, with 9 bases between. This CDR3 is built from 10 residues. CDR1 and CDR2 from the germline V gene are DFQATT and SNEGSKA (reference sequence). The CDR3 DNA follows: TGCAGTGGGACAGACGCTGAAGCTTTCTTT. It translates to CSGTDAEAFF.

The chain combines TRBV6-5 with TRBJ1-2; D is perhaps TRBD1 (6 bases). The CDR3 extends over 13 amino acids. Germline V gene data show CDR1 as MNHEY and CDR2 as SVGAGI. The V end was cut by 3 bases, the J end by 11 bases, with 16 bases between. The CDR3 loop reads CASSYNFGQTYTF. CDR3 coding DNA: TGTGCCAGCAGTTATAATTTTGGACAGACATACACCTTC.

V is TRBV25-1 and J is TRBJ2-2; either TRBD1 or TRBD2 may fit D (5 bases each). Trimming stripped 5 bases from V and 5 bases from J, with 18 bases between. Germline V CDR1 and CDR2: MGHDK, SYGVNS. This CDR3 has 16 residues. The CDR3 sequence: CASSPPRGVLTGELFF. The CDR3 DNA reads as TGTGCCAGCAGTCCCCCTCGAGGGGTTTTAACCGGGGAGCTGTTTTTT.

This chain's CDR3 is CASSYSPGGRTEAFF. CDR3 in DNA: TGTGCCAGCTCCTACTCACCAGGGGGTCGCACTGAAGCTTTCTTT. V usage is TRBV6-6 and J usage is TRBJ1-1; 7 bases are a match to TRBD1. In germline, CDR1 is MNHNY, CDR2 SVGAGI (reference sequence). V was clipped by 8 bases and J by 4 bases; unmatched bases: 13. The CDR3 is made up of 15 amino acids.

The genes are TRBV28 and TRBJ2-3; D remains unclear. Between the trimmed V and J ends, which lost 8 bases and 2 bases, there was a span of 17 bases. This CDR3 contains 15 residues. Germline CDR1 is MDHEN and CDR2 is SYDVKM. CDR3 residues: CASRSLTITTDTQYF. CDR3 coding DNA: TGTGCCAGCCGGTCCTTGACGATTACCACAGATACGCAGTATTTT.

This clone was seen once. The J gene is TRBJ1-2, the V gene TRBV7-9; weak D call: TRBD1 (6 bases). The CDR3 consists of 17 residues. Germline assignment: CDR1 SEHNR and CDR2 FQNEAQ (reference sequence). V lost 5 bases, J lost 3 bases, and 22 bases lay in between. In DNA form, the CDR3 reads TGTGCCAGCAGCCTGGGTGAAGGGGGGCAGGTGGACTATGGCTACACCTTC. It yields the protein CASSLGEGGQVDYGYTF.

V usage is TRBV25-1 and J usage is TRBJ1-4; TRBD1 might be the D (5 bases). Germline assignment: CDR1 MGHDK and CDR2 SYGVNS. This CDR3 spans 16 amino acids. V was cut by 0 bases and J by 7 bases, with 15 bases left in between. The CDR3 sequence: CASSEYQGVTPEKLFF. CDR3 DNA: TGTGCCAGCAGTGAATATCAAGGGGTTACTCCTGAAAAACTGTTTTTT.

The chain uses TRBV27 and TRBJ2-7; D is possibly TRBD2 (6 bases). Trimming removed 6 bases at V and 3 bases at J, with 12 bases between. The CDR3 has 13 residues. Germline V lookup: CDR1 MNHEY, CDR2 SMNVEV (reference sequence). The CDR3 DNA reads TGTGCCAGCAGACGCAATAGCGGCTACGAGCAGTACTTC. Amino acids: CASRRNSGYEQYF.

This chain uses TRBV18 with TRBJ1-2; the D is unclear. Germline CDR1 and CDR2: KGHSH and LQKENI. With 3 bases removed from V and 8 bases from J, the gap between germline ends came to 13 bases. The CDR3 contains 13 residues. The CDR3: CASSPSVAEGYTF. The CDR3 DNA is TGTGCCAGCTCACCGTCAGTGGCGGAGGGCTACACCTTC.